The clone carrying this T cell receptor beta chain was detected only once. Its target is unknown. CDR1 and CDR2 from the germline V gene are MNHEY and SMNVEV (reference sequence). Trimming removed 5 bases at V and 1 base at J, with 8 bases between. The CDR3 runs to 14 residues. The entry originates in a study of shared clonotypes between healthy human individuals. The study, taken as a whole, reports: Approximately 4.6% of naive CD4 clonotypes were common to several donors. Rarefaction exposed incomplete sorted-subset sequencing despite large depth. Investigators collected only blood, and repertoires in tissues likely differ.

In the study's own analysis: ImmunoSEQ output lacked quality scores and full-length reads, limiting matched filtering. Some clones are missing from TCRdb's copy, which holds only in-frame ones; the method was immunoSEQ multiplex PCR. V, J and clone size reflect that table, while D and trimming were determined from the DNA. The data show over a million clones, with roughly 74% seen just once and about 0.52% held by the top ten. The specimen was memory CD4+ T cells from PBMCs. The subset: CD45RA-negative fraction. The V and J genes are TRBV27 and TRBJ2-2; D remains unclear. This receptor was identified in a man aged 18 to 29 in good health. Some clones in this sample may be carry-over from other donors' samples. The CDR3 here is CASSRRQNTGELFF. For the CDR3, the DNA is TGTGCCAGCAGTCGTCGACAGAACACCGGGGAGCTGTTTTTT.